The entry below gives a single TCR beta chain sequence along with its context. The antigen remains undetermined. Germline CDR1 reads MDHEN; CDR2 reads SYDVKM. J lost 3 bases, V lost 6 bases, and 5 bases had no gene match. This CDR3 is 15 amino acids long. The data belong to a study of cytomegalovirus exposure and HLA in healthy donors. Findings and caveats of the study: The dataset shows that most TCR sequences were rare, while some public TCRs occurred in many donors. Reported results showed that the classifier diagnosed cytomegalovirus status with high specificity and sensitivity.

Clones were read by immunoSEQ multiplex PCR, and TCRdb kept only the in-frame ones, dropping some. Of about 330,000 clones listed, roughly 90% are singletons. Input material: PBMCs. This chain connects TRBV28 to TRBJ2-7; TRBD2 matches at 13 bases. The receptor was isolated from a woman between 18 and 29 years old in good health and CMV-seronegative. The CDR3 coding sequence is TGTGCCAGCAGACGACTAGCGGGAGGCCTCTACGAGCAGTACTTC. Its translation: CASRRLAGGLYEQYF.